Below, 14 T cell receptor beta chains from the same sample are listed, as sequenced in a study of OX40 agonist ivuxolimab in advanced cancers. Library generation was performed with the immunoSEQ multiplex PCR assay. TCRdb took over this immuneACCESS table, retaining in-frame rearrangements with V and J assigned. Such tables are incomplete; in checked studies, under half of the missing clones stem from an unresolved V gene, and the remainder is unexplained. The sample records approximately 50,000 clones, around 88% of which are singletons. About 0.62% of the sample belongs to the ten largest clones. The sequencing used CD4+ or CD8+ T cells sorted from blood, collected in a trial of the OX40 agonist ivuxolimab. These receptors originate from an adult with an advanced solid tumor such as melanoma, head and neck, liver or kidney cancer.

V gene TRBV19 combines with J gene TRBJ1-1; D might be TRBD1 (5 bases). The CDR3 has 16 residues. Trimming stripped 7 bases from V and 7 bases from J, with 25 bases between. From germline, CDR1 is LNHDA and CDR2 SQIVND (reference sequence). CDR3 bases: TGTGCCAGTACCTCAATCCGGGGCGGATCCTCCAGTGAAGCTTTCTTT. This translates into CASTSIRGGSSSEAFF.

The rearrangement joins TRBV5-6 to TRBJ1-2; D may be TRBD1 (5 bases). Germline-derived CDR1 and CDR2 are SGHDT and YYEEEE. This CDR3 spans 11 amino acids. Between the trimmed V and J ends, which lost 1 base and 7 bases, there was a span of 5 bases. The CDR3, as DNA: TGTGCCAGCAGCTTGAGGGGTGGCTACACCTTC. Protein sequence: CASSLRGGYTF.

This chain joins TRBV6-5 and TRBJ1-1; D is unclear. The germline CDR1 and CDR2 sequences are MNHEY and SVGAGI. The CDR3 loop spans 12 amino acids. The V end lost 6 bases, the J end lost 0 bases, and 5 bases lay between the germline ends. DNA for the CDR3: TGTGCCAGCAGAAACATGAACACTGAAGCTTTCTTT. Amino acid sequence: CASRNMNTEAFF.

This chain connects TRBV13 to TRBJ1-2; D perhaps matches TRBD1 (6 bases). The germline V gene has CDR1 PRHDT and CDR2 FYEKMQ (reference sequence). This CDR3 contains 13 residues. The V end lost 1 base, the J end lost 6 bases, and 9 bases lay between the germline ends. This chain's CDR3 is CASSLAGADGYTF. The CDR3 coding sequence is TGTGCCAGCAGCTTAGCGGGGGCTGATGGCTACACCTTC.

The V call is TRBV5-1, the J call TRBJ2-7, with D uncertain. The CDR3 totals 13 residues. The germline V gene encodes CDR1 SGHRS and CDR2 YFSETQ. Between the trimmed V and J ends, which lost 4 bases and 3 bases, there was a span of 11 bases. CDR3 coding DNA: TGCGCCAGCAGCCCAGGTGGTGACTACGAGCAGTACTTC. Protein sequence: CASSPGGDYEQYF.

V and J are TRBV7-8 and TRBJ1-1; D is ambiguous. CDR3 length: 14 amino acids. CDR1 and CDR2 (germline): SGHVS, FQNEAQ. With 5 bases removed from V and 1 base from J, the gap between germline ends came to 11 bases. The DNA of the CDR3 is TGTGCCAGCAGCCGTCCAGGACGGAACACTGAAGCTTTCTTT. Amino acid sequence: CASSRPGRNTEAFF.

The genes are TRBV19 and TRBJ2-4; a weak D match, TRBD2 (5 bases). The germline V gene has CDR1 LNHDA and CDR2 SQIVND (reference sequence). Trimming stripped 3 bases from V and 0 bases from J, with 6 bases between. The length of the CDR3 is 14 residues. The CDR3 reads CASSIGLAKNIQYF. The CDR3 DNA is TGTGCCAGTAGTATCGGACTAGCCAAAAACATTCAGTACTTC.

The chain is built from TRBV5-4 and TRBJ2-7; 8 bases match TRBD2. J gave up 3 bases and V 2 bases, and 7 bases lay outside the gene matches. This CDR3 is built from 15 residues. Germline V lookup: CDR1 SGHNT, CDR2 YYREEE (reference sequence). CDR3 amino acids: CASSFGGRSYYEQYF. The CDR3, as DNA: TGTGCCAGCAGCTTTGGCGGGAGGTCATACTACGAGCAGTACTTC.

CDR3 region: CASSLGSLAGVETQYF. DNA of the CDR3: TGTGCCAGCAGCTTAGGGTCCCTAGCGGGAGTGGAGACCCAGTACTTC. V gene TRBV11-2 combines with J gene TRBJ2-5, with 10 bases matching TRBD2. The CDR3 is 16 residues long. Germline assignment: CDR1 SGHAT and CDR2 FQNNGV. After removal of 1 base from V and 5 bases from J, the junction contained 7 bases not matched to a gene. The whole variable domain, filled in from reference TRBV11-2 and TRBJ2-5, reads EAGVAQSPRYKIIEKRQSVAFWCNPISGHATLYWYQQILGQGPKLLIQFQNNGVVDDSQLPKDRFSAERLKGVDSTLKIQPAKLEDSAVYLCASSLGSLAGVETQYFGPGTRLLVL.

The V call is TRBV27, the J call TRBJ2-7, with a tentative D call TRBD1 (5 bases). Trimming shortened V by 6 bases and J by 4 bases, and 16 bases separated the two germline ends. Looked up from germline, CDR1 is MNHEY and CDR2 is SMNVEV (reference sequence). The CDR3 length is 14 residues. Here the CDR3 reads CASSPGRVMYEQYF. Here the CDR3 DNA reads TGTGCCAGCAGCCCAGGCAGGGTTATGTACGAGCAGTACTTC.

J is TRBJ2-3 and V is TRBV11-3; maybe TRBD1 (6 bases). Germline CDR1 reads SGHNT; CDR2 reads YENEEA. This CDR3 region has 16 residues. V was trimmed by 1 base and J by 4 bases, leaving 15 bases between them. The CDR3 loop is CASSLGGFGGADTQYF. The CDR3 region has the DNA TGTGCCAGCAGCTTAGGAGGCTTTGGGGGCGCAGATACGCAGTATTTT.

This clone has a single count. J is TRBJ2-1 and V is TRBV5-6, with TRBD1 matching 10 bases. The CDR3 totals 15 residues. The junction had 7 bases not matched to a gene; V was cut back by 3 bases and J by 7 bases. From germline, CDR1 is SGHDT and CDR2 YYEEEE. The CDR3 region has the DNA TGTGCCAGCAGCTGGGCCGGGACAGGGGCTAATGAGCAGTTCTTC. Protein: CASSWAGTGANEQFF.

The chain couples TRBV4-2 to TRBJ2-5; 7 nucleotides align to TRBD2. Looked up from germline, CDR1 is LGHNA and CDR2 is YNFKEQ. Trimming removed 4 bases from V and 2 bases from J; junction bases left unmatched: 4. This CDR3 spans 14 amino acids. The CDR3 loop reads CASSPELAQETQYF. CDR3 nucleotides: TGTGCCAGCAGCCCGGAACTAGCGCAAGAGACCCAGTACTTC.

V is TRBV10-3 and J is TRBJ2-1, with a tentative D call TRBD1 (5 bases). Trimming cost V 7 bases and J 10 bases, with 14 bases left between them. CDR1 is ENHRY, CDR2 SYGVKD, per germline. The length of the CDR3 is 12 residues. The CDR3: CAIIGAGGEQFF. Here the CDR3 DNA reads TGTGCCATCATAGGGGCTGGTGGGGAGCAGTTCTTC.